The 2 T cell receptor beta chains below all came from one sample that was sequenced in a study of shared clonotypes between healthy human individuals. CD8 cells regarded as naive lacked CD45RO, were positively chosen for CCR7, and omitted terminally differentiated effector memory CD45RA+ cells. TCRdb's table, derived via immunoSEQ multiplex PCR, lists solely in-frame clones and lacks some. The sample contains about 2 million clones, just under 95% of which appear only once. Sequenced sample: naive CD8+ T cells sorted from blood. The origin of the receptors is a man aged 18 to 29 in good health.

As DNA, the CDR3 is TGTGCCAGCAGTTTAATAGCGCCCAACCTTTACAATGAGCAGTTCTTC. It specifies CASSLIAPNLYNEQFF. The genes are TRBV27 and TRBJ2-1, with D possibly matching TRBD2 (5 bases). Between the trimmed V and J ends, which lost 2 bases and 4 bases, there was a span of 15 bases. The germline CDR1 and CDR2 sequences are MNHEY and SMNVEV (reference sequence). This CDR3 has 16 residues.

This rearrangement joins TRBV2 to TRBJ1-5; D is perhaps TRBD1 (6 bases). Trimming took 6 bases from V and 2 from J, leaving 14 bases between them. Germline CDR1 and CDR2: SNHLY and FYNNEI. The CDR3 covers 15 residues. The DNA of the CDR3 is TGTGCCAGCAGCGAGGGGACAACAGGCAATCAGCCCCAGCATTTT. This gives the protein CASSEGTTGNQPQHF.